A single sample is the source of the 19 T cell receptor beta chains below, sequenced in a study of shared clonotypes between healthy human individuals. Profiling relied on immunoSEQ multiplex PCR, and the TCRdb table lists in-frame clones only, not all of them. This sample has about 2 million clones, with about 95% found just once. Terminally differentiated effector memory CD45RA+ cells were left out of the naive CD8 fraction, which was CD45RO-negative and positively selected for CCR7. Specimen: naive CD8+ T cells sorted from blood. The receptors derive from a young man in good health.

The chain has TRBV21-1 and TRBJ1-6. TRBV21-1 is a pseudogene locus. The CDR3 has 14 amino acids. In nucleotides, the CDR3 is TGTGCCAGCAGCAAAGGGGAAGATTATTCACCCCTCCACTTT. Its protein product is CASSKGEDYSPLHF.

J is TRBJ2-1 and V is TRBV11-2; D call uncertain. Deletions cut 4 bases from V and 0 bases from J, with 10 bases between. Per germline, CDR1 SGHAT and CDR2 FQNNGV. The CDR3 contains 15 residues. The CDR3 DNA reads as TGTGCCAGCAGCTCAGAAATAAGCTCCTACAATGAGCAGTTCTTC. It codes for CASSSEISSYNEQFF.

V usage is TRBV7-9 and J usage is TRBJ2-7; D is unresolved. Germline-derived CDR1 and CDR2 are SEHNR and FQNEAQ (reference sequence). The CDR3 length is 15 residues. Between the trimmed V and J ends, which lost 3 bases and 1 base, there was a span of 13 bases. CDR3 region: CASSFHLIGSYEQYF. CDR3 coding DNA: TGTGCCAGCAGCTTCCACCTGATCGGTTCCTACGAGCAGTACTTC.

This rearrangement joins TRBV28 to TRBJ2-1, with TRBD2 matching over 10 bases. The germline CDR1 and CDR2 sequences are MDHEN and SYDVKM. CDR3 size: 17 residues. The trim removed 5 bases at V and 5 bases at J, leaving 12 bases unmatched. This CDR3 is CASSLWTSGAFNNEQFF. CDR3 sequence (DNA): TGTGCCAGCAGTCTTTGGACTAGCGGAGCCTTTAACAATGAGCAGTTCTTC. Supplemented by reference TRBV28 and TRBJ2-1, the full variable domain reads DVKVTQSSRYLVKRTGEKVFLECVQDMDHENMFWYRQDPGLGLRLIYFSYDVKMKEKGDIPEGYSVSREKKERFSLILESASTNQTSMYLCASSLWTSGAFNNEQFFGPGTRLTVL.

The CDR3 spells CASSLLLSGGDEQFF. As DNA, the CDR3 is TGTGCCAGCAGCTTACTTCTTAGCGGAGGAGATGAGCAGTTCTTC. This rearrangement joins TRBV11-2 to TRBJ2-1, with D perhaps matching TRBD2 (6 bases). CDR3 length: 15 amino acids. Trimming left V 2 bases short and J 8 bases short, with 16 bases between. Germline V CDR1 and CDR2: SGHAT, FQNNGV.

The chain recombines TRBV19 with TRBJ2-7; D is uncertain. Germline V gives CDR1 LNHDA, CDR2 SQIVND (reference sequence). V was shortened by 5 bases and J by 4 bases, with 12 bases between the two germline ends. CDR3 length: 13 residues. The DNA for the CDR3 is TGTGCCAGTAGTTTCGTCGGAAGTTACGAGCAGTACTTC. Amino acid sequence: CASSFVGSYEQYF.

The chain employs TRBV6-5 and TRBJ1-6; D remains unclear. This CDR3 comprises 15 residues. Germline-derived CDR1 and CDR2 are MNHEY and SVGAGI. V was cut by 7 bases and J by 5 bases, with 15 bases left in between. CDR3 nucleotide sequence: TGTGCCAGCACCCCGACACTAGCTCATAATTCACCCCTCCACTTT. Translating gives CASTPTLAHNSPLHF.

This clone was recorded once. V and J are TRBV7-9 and TRBJ2-3, with D perhaps TRBD2 (5 bases). CDR1 SEHNR and CDR2 FQNEAQ come from the germline V gene (reference sequence). V dropped 3 bases and J dropped 0 bases, with 10 bases sitting between them. This CDR3 comprises 15 residues. The CDR3 bases are TGTGCCAGCAGCTTGTTCCAGCGGAGCACAGATACGCAGTATTTT. Amino acids: CASSLFQRSTDTQYF. Full variable domain (missing parts from reference TRBV7-9 and TRBJ2-3): DTGVSQNPRHKITKRGQNVTFRCDPISEHNRLYWYRQTLGQGPEFLTYFQNEAQLEKSRLLSDRFSAERPKGSFSTLEIQRTEQGDSAMYLCASSLFQRSTDTQYFGPGTRLTVL.

V usage is TRBV5-4 and J usage is TRBJ2-7; 10 bases match TRBD1. Germline trimming cut 4 bases from V and 5 bases from J; bases unmatched to any gene: 3. Germline assignment: CDR1 SGHNT and CDR2 YYREEE (reference sequence). This CDR3 has 13 amino acids. CDR3 sequence reads: CASSGQGVDEQYF. DNA for the CDR3: TGTGCCAGCAGCGGACAGGGGGTGGACGAGCAGTACTTC.

About this clone itself: Different DNA sequences within this sample yield the same CDR3. The chain couples TRBV7-9 to TRBJ1-1; tentatively, D is TRBD1 (5 bases). V was trimmed by 5 bases and J by 5 bases, leaving 9 bases between them. The CDR3 consists of 12 residues. Germline CDR1 SEHNR, CDR2 FQNEAQ (reference sequence). The CDR3 DNA follows: TGTGCCAGCAGCCCCCAGGGAACTGAAGCTTTCTTT. Translated, it gives CASSPQGTEAFF.

The chain has TRBV28 and TRBJ2-7, with 9 nucleotides matching TRBD1. J gave up 5 bases and V 2 bases, and 7 bases lay outside the gene matches. The CDR3 has 15 residues. Germline assignment: CDR1 MDHEN and CDR2 SYDVKM. The CDR3 DNA follows: TGTGCCAGCAGTTTAGTGGGACAGGGCTTCGACGAGCAGTACTTC. It codes for CASSLVGQGFDEQYF.

This chain joins TRBV28 and TRBJ2-3; 7 bases fit TRBD1. With 6 bases clipped from V and 3 bases from J, the junction kept 6 bases outside the gene matches. Germline CDR1 is MDHEN and CDR2 is SYDVKM. This CDR3 has 14 residues. DNA for the CDR3: TGTGCCAGCAGGGTGACAGGGATGACAGATACGCAGTATTTT. The encoded protein is CASRVTGMTDTQYF.

This chain links TRBV11-2 with TRBJ2-1; TRBD2 matches at 9 bases. Unmatched junction bases numbered 7, after V lost 1 base and J lost 0 bases. The CDR3 consists of 18 residues. Germline CDR1 and CDR2: SGHAT and FQNNGV. The CDR3 coding sequence is TGTGCCAGCAGCTTAGCGGCGGGAGGGGGCCTCTCCTACAATGAGCAGTTCTTC. Its translation is CASSLAAGGGLSYNEQFF.

The chain employs TRBV1 and TRBJ2-7; TRBD2, the D gene given by the table, was not confirmed from the DNA. TRBV1 is termed a pseudogene. This CDR3 is built from 15 residues. CDR3 amino acids: CTSSRRLAEGDEQYF. CDR3 bases: TGCACCAGCAGCCGTAGACTAGCGGAGGGAGACGAGCAGTACTTC.

V usage is TRBV19 and J usage is TRBJ2-3; D not certain. The CDR3 consists of 18 residues. Germline assignment: CDR1 LNHDA and CDR2 SQIVND (reference sequence). The V gene lost 5 bases and the J gene lost 4 bases, with 25 bases spanning the gap. The CDR3 is CASSFLPGGLLHADTQYF. CDR3 nucleotide sequence: TGTGCCAGTAGTTTCTTACCCGGCGGCCTCCTGCACGCAGATACGCAGTATTTT.

Remarks on this clone: A single base is all that separates this from a far larger clone, so a read error is likely. This chain links TRBV7-2 with TRBJ1-3; D gene unclear. CDR1 is SGHTA, CDR2 FQGNSA, per germline. V gave up 5 bases and J gave up 0 bases, with 2 bases separating them. CDR3 length: 12 amino acids. In DNA form, the CDR3 reads TGTGCCAGCAGCCACTCTGGAAACACCATATATTTT. Its translation: CASSHSGNTIYF.

This sequence joins TRBV5-6 and TRBJ2-6; 7 nucleotides match TRBD1. Trimming at V came to 0 bases and at J to 2 bases, leaving 8 bases not matched to a gene. The CDR3 is 18 amino acids. The germline CDR1 and CDR2 sequences are SGHDT and YYEEEE. CDR3 region: CASSLEYRGEAGANVLTF. In DNA form, the CDR3 reads TGTGCCAGCAGCTTGGAATACAGGGGAGAAGCTGGGGCCAACGTCCTGACTTTC.

The chain has TRBV7-3 and TRBJ1-5; maybe TRBD1 (6 bases). CDR3 length: 19 amino acids. Germline V lookup: CDR1 SGHTA, CDR2 FQGTGA. V was pared by 2 bases and J by 2 bases, with 22 bases between. In DNA, the CDR3 is TGTGCCAGCAGCTTACGAGACGACAGGAATCTTTATGGCAATCAGCCCCAGCATTTT. This encodes CASSLRDDRNLYGNQPQHF.

In DNA form, the CDR3 reads TGTGCCAGTAGTATCCCTGGGGGCGGGCCCGAAGACAATGAGCAGTTCTTC. It is translated as CASSIPGGGPEDNEQFF. V usage is TRBV19 and J usage is TRBJ2-1, with a tentative D call TRBD1 (6 bases). This CDR3 spans 17 amino acids. V lost 3 bases and J lost 5, with 20 bases in between. Per germline, CDR1 LNHDA and CDR2 SQIVND (reference sequence).